These T cell receptor beta chains were read from a single sample in a study of radiation and T cells in renal cell carcinoma. Here immunoSEQ multiplex PCR was the method, and the copy in TCRdb shows in-frame clones only, minus some. The table lists some 95,000 clones, around nine tenths of them singletons, with 7.5% to 8.5% in the top ten. This material consisted of blood, taken from a patient whose treatment included radiotherapy and nephrectomy. The receptor source for this set is a man aged 45-60 years with renal cell carcinoma. The CDR3 runs from the conserved cysteine through the conserved F or W. Each record gives: CDR3 DNA, CDR3 protein, J gene, D gene, clone size, V gene. A D gene is named only where the DNA matches it firmly. Clone size is shown for a subset of rows, as once, few, many or a class of expanded clone.

TGTGCCAGCATACTGACAGGGATCAGCGGCTACACCTTC,CASILTGISGYTF,TRBJ1-2,TRBD1,-,TRBV6-1
TGTGCCAGCAGTGGACAGGGGGCGTGGAGCACTGAAGCTTTCTTT,CASSGQGAWSTEAFF,TRBJ1-1,TRBD1,few,TRBV27
TGTGCCAGCAGCGTAGTTAGTCCCGGGGAGCTGTTTTTT,CASSVVSPGELFF,TRBJ2-2,-,few,TRBV9
TGTGCCAGCTCACCATCGGGGGGGGCTCCCAATGAGCAGTTCTTC,CASSPSGGAPNEQFF,TRBJ2-1,TRBD2,-,TRBV18
TGTGCCAGCAGTTACTCAACGACAGGGTCCTACGAGCAGTACTTC,CASSYSTTGSYEQYF,TRBJ2-7,TRBD1,-,TRBV6-6
TGTGCCAGCAGTTTAGGTCCCCGTATTAACTCCTACGAGCAGTACTTC,CASSLGPRINSYEQYF,TRBJ2-7,-,-,TRBV28
TGTGCCAGCAGCTTGTCGGGGATGAGCACTGAAGCTTTCTTT,CASSLSGMSTEAFF,TRBJ1-1,-,-,TRBV11-2
TGTGCCAGCTCACCAGGGAGCAATCAGCCCCAGCATTTT,CASSPGSNQPQHF,TRBJ1-5,-,-,TRBV18
TGTGCCAGCAGTGAAATGTTATGGGGAGTAGCGGAACAAGAGACCCAGTACTTC,CASSEMLWGVAEQETQYF,TRBJ2-5,-,-,TRBV6-1
TGTGCCAGCAGCGTGACTAGCGCCCCCCTGGCTACCGGGGAGCTGTTTTTT,CASSVTSAPLATGELFF,TRBJ2-2,TRBD2,-,TRBV9
TGTGCCAGCAGCTTCGGGACAGGAGATGGAAAACTGTTTTTT,CASSFGTGDGKLFF,TRBJ1-4,TRBD1,-,TRBV5-4
TGTGCCAGCAGTTTGATCGAGGGTGAGCAGTTCTTC,CASSLIEGEQFF,TRBJ2-1,-,-,TRBV28
TGTGCCAGCAGCTTTCTAGCGGGAGACACCGGGGAGCTGTTTTTT,CASSFLAGDTGELFF,TRBJ2-2,TRBD2,-,TRBV5-5
TGCGCCAGCAGCGGTCATAGCTCCTACAATGAGCAGTTCTTC,CASSGHSSYNEQFF,TRBJ2-1,-,-,TRBV5-1
TGTGCCAGCAGCTACGGGACTAGCGGGGGGGTTGTGACCCAGTACTTC,CASSYGTSGGVVTQYF,TRBJ2-5,TRBD2,-,TRBV7-8
TGTGCCAGCAGCAAAGGACCCGGGGTGAATTACTATGGCTACACCTTC,CASSKGPGVNYYGYTF,TRBJ1-2,-,-,TRBV21-1
TGTGCCAGCACCCAGGGGCCGGATAACTATGGCTACACCTTC,CASTQGPDNYGYTF,TRBJ1-2,-,-,TRBV6-5
TGTGCCAGCTCATCCAAGGAGGGGAGAAACACCGGGGAGCTGTTTTTT,CASSSKEGRNTGELFF,TRBJ2-2,-,-,TRBV18
TGTGCCTGGAGTACGGGTAACCAAGAGACCCAGTACTTC,CAWSTGNQETQYF,TRBJ2-5,-,-,TRBV30